Following are 21 T cell receptor beta chains from one sample sequenced in a study of T cell responses to AZD1222 COVID-19 vaccine. Data came from immunoSEQ multiplex PCR; TCRdb stores just in-frame clones and leaves some out. The data contain 180,000 or so clones, just over 90% of them singletons. Sequencing used peripheral blood, obtained 28 days after the second AZD1222 dose. The receptors derive from an adult who received the AZD1222 COVID-19 vaccine.

This chain uses TRBV2 with TRBJ2-1; D not resolved. V lost 3 bases to trimming and J lost 13 bases, with 19 bases between them. CDR3 length: 14 amino acids. CDR1 is SNHLY and CDR2 is FYNNEI in the germline V gene. This CDR3 reads CASSDTRASERQFF. CDR3 DNA: TGTGCCAGCAGTGATACCCGGGCCTCGGAACGACAGTTCTTC.

The rearrangement joins TRBV28 to TRBJ1-2, with 10 bases matching TRBD1. With 3 bases clipped from V and 7 bases from J, the junction kept 5 bases outside the gene matches. Per germline, CDR1 MDHEN and CDR2 SYDVKM. CDR3 length equals 14 residues. The CDR3 region has the DNA TGTGCCAGCAGTTTCTGGGACAGGGGAAGTGGCTACACCTTC. This encodes CASSFWDRGSGYTF.

This chain joins TRBV7-3 and TRBJ2-1; possibly TRBD1 for D (6 bases). This CDR3 is 14 amino acids long. Trimming stripped 5 bases from V and 8 bases from J, with 16 bases between. Germline V CDR1 and CDR2: SGHTA, FQGTGA. The CDR3 nucleotides read TGTGCCAGCAGCCGGAGTGGGGGCGGGCATGAGCAGTTCTTC. Its protein is CASSRSGGGHEQFF.

The rearrangement uses TRBV6-6 and TRBJ2-1; 10 bases line up with TRBD1. Unmatched junction bases numbered 6, after V lost 2 bases and J lost 5 bases. The CDR3 sequence is 16 residues long. Looked up from germline, CDR1 is MNHNY and CDR2 is SVGAGI (reference sequence). The CDR3 sequence is CASSYEWDRGHNEQFF. Here the CDR3 DNA reads TGTGCCAGCAGTTACGAGTGGGACAGGGGCCACAATGAGCAGTTCTTC.

The chain links TRBV29-1 to TRBJ2-3, with D hard to call. Germline V gene sequence: CDR1 SQVTM, CDR2 ANQGSEA. Trimming cost V 4 bases and J 8 bases, with 10 bases left between them. The CDR3 consists of 11 residues. Here the CDR3 DNA reads TGCAGCGTTGCTGTTTCGGGTACGCAGTATTTT. It translates to CSVAVSGTQYF.

This chain links TRBV24-1 with TRBJ1-1, with a weak D call TRBD1 (6 bases). Trimming pared 7 bases from V and 3 bases from J, leaving 14 bases between. This CDR3 has 14 amino acids. Germline-derived CDR1 and CDR2 are KGHDR and SFDVKD. CDR3 nucleotide sequence: TGTGCCACCAGGGAAACAGGGAGGGACACTGAAGCTTTCTTT. Translating gives CATRETGRDTEAFF.

The J gene is TRBJ2-1, the V gene TRBV19, with 7 bases aligning to TRBD2. J was trimmed by 0 bases and V by 0 bases; bases with no gene match: 8. Germline V lookup: CDR1 LNHDA, CDR2 SQIVND (reference sequence). CDR3 length: 18 amino acids. The CDR3 coding sequence is TGTGCCAGTAGTATAGAGGCCTGGGGGGGAGTCTCCTACAATGAGCAGTTCTTC. Translation gives CASSIEAWGGVSYNEQFF.

The rearrangement uses TRBV5-1 and TRBJ1-3; D is uncertain. Trimming took off 3 bases at V and 1 base at J, with 5 bases between the two ends. In germline, CDR1 is SGHRS, CDR2 YFSETQ. This CDR3 is built from 13 residues. Written as DNA, the CDR3 is TGCGCCAGCAGCTCACAGTCTGGAAACACCATATATTTT. Translation: CASSSQSGNTIYF.

The chain recombines TRBV27 with TRBJ2-3, with D perhaps assigned TRBD1 or TRBD2 (5 bases each). The ends were cut back, 7 bases at V and 3 bases at J, with 17 bases in the middle. The germline V gene has CDR1 MNHEY and CDR2 SMNVEV (reference sequence). This CDR3 region has 15 residues. The CDR3 coding sequence is TGTGCCAGCACCAGGCGAGGGGAATCGACAGATACGCAGTATTTT. Amino acids: CASTRRGESTDTQYF.

The V gene is TRBV4-3, the J gene TRBJ2-7; 9 bases fit TRBD2. Unmatched junction bases numbered 6, after V lost 1 base and J lost 2 bases. The CDR3 spans 16 residues. Looked up from germline, CDR1 is LGHNA and CDR2 is YSLEER. In DNA form, the CDR3 reads TGCGCCAGCAGCCAAGGCAGACTAGCGGACCCCTACGAGCAGTACTTC. Amino acids: CASSQGRLADPYEQYF.

The chain joins TRBV7-8 to TRBJ2-3; perhaps TRBD2 as D (6 bases). In germline, CDR1 is SGHVS, CDR2 FQNEAQ. Trimming removed 3 bases at V and 0 bases at J, with 19 bases between. CDR3 length: 18 amino acids. CDR3 loop: CASSLAYSLGTSTDTQYF. The CDR3 nucleotides read TGTGCCAGCAGCTTGGCTTATTCCCTGGGGACTAGCACAGATACGCAGTATTTT.

The J gene is TRBJ1-1, the V gene TRBV11-3, with TRBD1 as a possible D gene (5 bases). Germline CDR1 reads SGHNT; CDR2 reads YENEEA. CDR3 length: 13 amino acids. Trimming took 5 bases from V and 6 from J, leaving 13 bases between them. The CDR3 nucleotides are TGTGCCAGCAGCCAAACGGGGGACCCTGAAGCTTTCTTT. It yields the protein CASSQTGDPEAFF.

This chain links TRBV10-1 with TRBJ1-1; unclear D gene. The CDR3 consists of 15 residues. The V and J ends lost 11 bases and 0 bases respectively, with 19 bases between them. Per germline, CDR1 WNHNN and CDR2 SYGVQD (reference sequence). The CDR3 bases are TGCGCCGGCCGGGTAGGCGGGAGTTTGAACACTGAAGCTTTCTTT. Its translation is CAGRVGGSLNTEAFF.

This clone has a single count. The chain has TRBV4-2 and TRBJ2-7, with D possibly being TRBD2 (5 bases). There are 13 residues in the CDR3. With 4 bases removed from V and 7 bases from J, the gap between germline ends came to 14 bases. Per germline, CDR1 LGHNA and CDR2 YNFKEQ. CDR3 amino acids: CASSPDSDREQYF. In DNA, the CDR3 is TGTGCCAGCAGCCCGGACTCGGACCGGGAGCAGTACTTC.

The chain employs TRBV12-3 or TRBV12-4 and TRBJ2-1; 7 positions agree with TRBD1. The CDR3 length is 12 residues. V shed 3 bases, J shed 15 bases, and the junction held 8 bases outside the gene matches. DNA of the CDR3: TGTGCCAGCAGTTTCGAGGGGGCCTATCGGTTCTTC. Its protein product is CASSFEGAYRFF.

The CDR3 protein is CASSLMTGDYNSPLHF. DNA of the CDR3: TGTGCCAGCAGCTTGATGACAGGAGATTATAATTCACCCCTCCACTTT. The chain carries TRBV5-5 and TRBJ1-6; D is possibly TRBD1 (6 bases). Germline CDR1 SGHKS, CDR2 YYEKEE (reference sequence). The CDR3 runs 16 residues. V was trimmed by 1 base and J by 4 bases, leaving 12 bases between them.

J is TRBJ1-1 and V is TRBV19; 7 bases fit TRBD1. The V gene end was trimmed by 5 bases and the J gene end by 11 bases; junction bases not matched to a gene: 8. This CDR3 has 12 residues. The germline V gene has CDR1 LNHDA and CDR2 SQIVND (reference sequence). The CDR3 protein is CASSSPPGGAFF. The DNA for the CDR3 is TGTGCCAGTAGTTCCCCTCCAGGGGGGGCTTTCTTT.

This sequence joins TRBV19 and TRBJ1-6, with D hard to call. The germline V and J ends were trimmed by 3 bases and 7 bases, with 19 bases remaining between them. Germline-derived CDR1 and CDR2 are LNHDA and SQIVND (reference sequence). The CDR3 covers 17 residues. CDR3 DNA sequence: TGTGCCAGTAGTATTCAAGGCGATGGGAGCGGGAATTCACCCCTCCACTTT. Translating gives CASSIQGDGSGNSPLHF.

The genes are TRBV5-1 and TRBJ2-1; tentatively, D is TRBD2 (5 bases). Deletions cut 2 bases from V and 8 bases from J, with 14 bases between. The CDR3 has 14 amino acids. Germline V gene data show CDR1 as SGHRS and CDR2 as YFSETQ. CDR3 nucleotide sequence: TGCGCCAGCAGCTTACGGACCGCGGGCGATGAGCAGTTCTTC. Translation gives CASSLRTAGDEQFF.

The chain has TRBV5-1 and TRBJ1-5; unclear D gene. The CDR3 totals 15 residues. V was shortened by 0 bases and J by 0 bases, with 7 bases between the two germline ends. CDR1 SGHRS and CDR2 YFSETQ come from the germline V gene. CDR3 nucleotide sequence: TGCGCCAGCAGCTTGGCGGACCCTAGCAATCAGCCCCAGCATTTT. It specifies CASSLADPSNQPQHF.

This chain links TRBV19 with TRBJ1-4, with unresolved D. Germline lookup yields CDR1 LNHDA and CDR2 SQIVND (reference sequence). Trimming took off 1 base at V and 7 bases at J, with 4 bases between the two ends. This CDR3 is 12 amino acids long. The CDR3 DNA reads TGTGCCAGTAGTATAGCGACTGAAAAACTGTTTTTT. Amino acid sequence: CASSIATEKLFF.